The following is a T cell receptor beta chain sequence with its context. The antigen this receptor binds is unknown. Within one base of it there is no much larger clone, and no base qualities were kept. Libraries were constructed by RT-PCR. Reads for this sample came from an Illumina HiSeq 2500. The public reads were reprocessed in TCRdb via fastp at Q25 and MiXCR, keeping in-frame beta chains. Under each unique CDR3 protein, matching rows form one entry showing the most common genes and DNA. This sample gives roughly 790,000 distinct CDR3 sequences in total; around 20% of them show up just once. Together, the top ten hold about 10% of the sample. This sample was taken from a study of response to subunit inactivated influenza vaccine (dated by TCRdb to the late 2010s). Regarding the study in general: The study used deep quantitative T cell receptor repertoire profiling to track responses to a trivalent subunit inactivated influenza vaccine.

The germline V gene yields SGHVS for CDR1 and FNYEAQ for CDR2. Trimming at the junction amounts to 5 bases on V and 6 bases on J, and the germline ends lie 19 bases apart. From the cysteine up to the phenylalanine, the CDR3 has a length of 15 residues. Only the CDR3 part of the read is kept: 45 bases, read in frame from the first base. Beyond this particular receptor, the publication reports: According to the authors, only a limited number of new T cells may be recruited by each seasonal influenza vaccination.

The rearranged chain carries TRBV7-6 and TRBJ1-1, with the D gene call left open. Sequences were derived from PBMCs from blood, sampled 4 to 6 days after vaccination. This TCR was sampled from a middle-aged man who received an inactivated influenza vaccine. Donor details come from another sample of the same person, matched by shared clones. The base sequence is TGTGCCAGCAGCCCTACATCGTTGTGGGAGTCTGAAGCTTTCTTT. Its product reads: CASSPTSLWESEAFF.